A selection of T cell receptor beta chains follows, all from one sample in a study of blood T cell repertoires in COVID-19. Using immunoSEQ multiplex PCR, the repertoire was profiled, and TCRdb retains in-frame clones only, with some absent. The data hold a few hundred thousand clones, with 70% to 90% observed a single time. The sequencing input was PBMCs or T cells enriched from blood (not recorded which). Receptor source: a man aged 25-45 years who had recovered from COVID-19. CDR3s include the opening cysteine and the closing phenylalanine or tryptophan. A D gene is named only where the DNA matches it firmly. Only part of the rows carry a size: once, few, many, or a class if the clone is expanded.

CDR3 length | J gene | V gene | clone size | D gene | CDR3 DNA | CDR3 protein
15 | TRBJ2-7 | TRBV5-5 | . | TRBD1 | TGTGCCAGCACCATTTCGCCCGGCGGGACAGGCGAGCAGTACTTC | CASTISPGGTGEQYF
15 | TRBJ1-1 | TRBV10-3 | . | TRBD1 | TGTGCCATCAGTGAGTCAGGGGGCGAGAACACTGAAGCTTTCTTT | CAISESGGENTEAFF
15 | TRBJ2-2 | TRBV6-4 | . | TRBD2 | TGTGCCAGCAGTCGGACTAGCGCGAACACCGGGGAGCTGTTTTTT | CASSRTSANTGELFF
14 | TRBJ2-3 | TRBV5-6 | . | TRBD1 | TGTGCCAGCCTGGACAGGGGGCATGGAGATACGCAGTATTTT | CASLDRGHGDTQYF
13 | TRBJ1-2 | TRBV5-1 | . | TRBD1 | TGCGCCAGCAGCTTGGGACAGGGTATGAACTACACCTTC | CASSLGQGMNYTF
11 | TRBJ1-1 | TRBV9 | . | . | TGTGCCAGCAGGGGAGACACTGAAGCTTTCTTT | CASRGDTEAFF
13 | TRBJ1-1 | TRBV30 | . | TRBD1 | TGTGCCTGTCTACAGGGGTCGTACACTGAAGCTTTCTTT | CACLQGSYTEAFF
14 | TRBJ2-7 | TRBV5-5 | . | . | TGTGCCAGCAGCCGGGCGACACTAGGCTACGAGCAGTACTTC | CASSRATLGYEQYF
15 | TRBJ1-4 | TRBV4-2 | once | . | TGTGCCAGCAGCCAAGAGGGGGGGCAGAATGAAAAACTGTTTTTT | CASSQEGGQNEKLFF
14 | TRBJ1-2 | TRBV7-2 | . | TRBD1 | TGTGCCAGCAGTTCCAGGACAGGGAACTATGGCTACACCTTC | CASSSRTGNYGYTF
15 | TRBJ1-5 | TRBV18 | . | . | TGTGCCAGCTCACCACCCGACAGACCGGATCAGCCCCAGCATTTT | CASSPPDRPDQPQHF
13 | TRBJ2-5 | TRBV2 | . | . | TGTGCCAGCAGTGAGTTTCGTTCGGAGACCCAGTACTTC | CASSEFRSETQYF
17 | TRBJ1-6 | TRBV7-3 | . | . | TGTGCCAGCAGCTTAGGGGGCTCTAACTCCTATAATTCACCCCTCCACTTT | CASSLGGSNSYNSPLHF
16 | TRBJ1-2 | TRBV5-1 | . | TRBD1 | TGCGCCAGCAGCTCATCATCCCCTACAGGGGGCTATGGCTACACCTTC | CASSSSSPTGGYGYTF
15 | TRBJ1-4 | TRBV19 | . | TRBD1 | TGTGCCAGTAGTCTAACAGGGGACCATAATGAAAAACTGTTTTTT | CASSLTGDHNEKLFF
16 | TRBJ1-1 | TRBV15 | . | TRBD1 | TGTGCCACCAGCACACAGACAGGGAGGTTGGACACTGAAGCTTTCTTT | CATSTQTGRLDTEAFF
13 | TRBJ2-3 | TRBV29-1 | . | . | TGCAGCGTTGGGGGCCAGGTTTCAGATACGCAGTATTTT | CSVGGQVSDTQYF
15 | TRBJ2-4 | TRBV19 | few | TRBD1 | TGTGCCAGTAGTGCGCAGGGGGCCGCCAAAAACATTCAGTACTTC | CASSAQGAAKNIQYF
13 | TRBJ1-2 | TRBV18 | once | . | TGTGCCAGCGCGTACTCAGGGTCCTATGGCTACACCTTC | CASAYSGSYGYTF
14 | TRBJ2-2 | TRBV6-5 | . | . | TGTGCCAGCAGTTTTACGGGGAGAGCCGGGGAGCTGTTTTTT | CASSFTGRAGELFF
15 | TRBJ1-1 | TRBV3-1/TRBV3-2 | . | . | TGTGCCAGCAGCCAAGCCGACAGATCGAACACTGAAGCTTTCTTT | CASSQADRSNTEAFF
15 | TRBJ2-5 | TRBV5-1 | few | TRBD2 | TGCGCCAGCAGCTTGGAAACTAGCGGGGGTGAGACCCAGTACTTC | CASSLETSGGETQYF
17 | TRBJ2-3 | TRBV11-2 | . | . | TGTGCCAGCAGCTACATTGTTTTGGGGGCGGGCACAGATACGCAGTATTTT | CASSYIVLGAGTDTQYF